Listed here is a single T cell receptor (gamma chain). Its matching antigen is unknown. This entry is derived from a study of intestinal T cells in coeliac disease. Study as a whole: In the TRG cohort, coeliac patients were much younger than controls. Findings and limits, study-wide: Leave-one-out accuracy for TRG clustering was reportedly about 87%, training about 94%. Age differed significantly between coeliac patients and controls. Degraded FFPE DNA template probably caused partial TCR sequence loss per sample.

Germline CDR1 reads VTNTFY; CDR2 reads YDVSTARD (reference sequence). The J segment lost 11 bases and the V segment lost 12 bases, leaving 22 bases of the junction unmatched. The CDR3 has 13 amino acids. Each case's genomic DNA was extracted from ten roughly 5.2-µm formalin-fixed paraffin-embedded scrolls. Using about 200 ng of biopsy DNA, TRG was amplified with LymphoTrack primers. TCRdb re-called the multiplex PCR reads with CATT. The sample consists of approximately 880 gamma-chain clones, 55% of them appearing once. The sample comprised a duodenal biopsy. The V and J genes are TRGV3 and TRGJ1 or TRGJ2. This sequence was found in a human donor with celiac disease. The CDR3 DNA follows: TGTGCCCACTTGGGACAGGCCCTTCATGAGAAACTCTTT. Its protein product is CAHLGQALHEKLF.